Listed below are T cell receptor beta chains from one sample, sequenced in a study of CD8+CD57+ T cells in acquired aplastic anemia. MiXCR was run by TCRdb on the reads, yielding one entry per CDR3 protein. The table has 200,000 to 250,000 distinct CDR3 sequences, 45% to 50% seen once. The sequencing sample was made of sorted CD4+, CD8+, or CD8+CD57+ T cells (not recorded which) from PBMCs. These receptors were obtained from a human donor with aplastic anemia. Each CDR3 is given with its conserved first and last residue. Each record gives: V gene, J gene, CDR3 protein.

V: TRBV7-9
J: TRBJ2-1
CDR3: CASSLAQGTYNEQFF

V: TRBV7-4
J: TRBJ2-5
CDR3: CASSFVGATGHLQETQYF

V: TRBV25-1
J: TRBJ1-4
CDR3: CASTGDTWGEKLFF

V: TRBV29-1
J: TRBJ2-7
CDR3: CSVVSRGRTTYEQYF

V: TRBV24-1
J: TRBJ2-7
CDR3: CATSDPGTGLAYEQYF

V: TRBV6-4
J: TRBJ2-1
CDR3: CASSVTSGSTDTQFF

V: TRBV5-4
J: TRBJ1-3
CDR3: CATRSVLGNTIYF

V: TRBV4-3
J: TRBJ1-6
CDR3: CASSHQPYSPLHF

V: TRBV30
J: TRBJ2-7
CDR3: CAWSEDREPYEQYF

V: TRBV29-1
J: TRBJ2-5
CDR3: CSVEREAQYF

V: TRBV7-9
J: TRBJ2-7
CDR3: CASSLAVLPYEQYF

V: TRBV10-3
J: TRBJ2-1
CDR3: CAISDRDRGRNEQFF

V: TRBV5-6
J: TRBJ1-2
CDR3: CASSSRDRGLHGYTF

V: TRBV7-2
J: TRBJ2-7
CDR3: CASSLDLAASKRPYEQYF

V: TRBV9
J: TRBJ1-2
CDR3: CASTREGTSYGYTF

V: TRBV20-1
J: TRBJ2-1
CDR3: CSARASSSYNEQFF

V: TRBV25-1
J: TRBJ1-1
CDR3: CASSLFDRGSGLNTEAFF

V: TRBV7-2
J: TRBJ1-5
CDR3: CASSYYANQPQHF

V: TRBV12-3/TRBV12-4
J: TRBJ2-6
CDR3: CASRVDSSGANVLTF

V: TRBV5-1
J: TRBJ2-3
CDR3: CASSLSAKPTDTQYF

V: TRBV20-1
J: TRBJ2-1
CDR3: CSAIGGTSGIDEQFF

V: TRBV7-3
J: TRBJ2-5
CDR3: CASSSTGGGETQYF

V: TRBV20-1
J: TRBJ2-1
CDR3: CSALTGGQDNEQFF

V: TRBV7-6
J: TRBJ1-1
CDR3: CASSLSNKNTEAFF

V: TRBV12-3/TRBV12-4
J: TRBJ2-2
CDR3: CASSYVQGDTGGLFF

V: TRBV10-1
J: TRBJ1-1
CDR3: CASSPRASDTEAFF

V: TRBV20-1
J: TRBJ2-7
CDR3: CSARGPRRLAGEQYF

V: TRBV7-9
J: TRBJ1-2
CDR3: CASNYRDRDLDYGYTF

V: TRBV9
J: TRBJ2-7
CDR3: CASSLGLADYHYEQYF

V: TRBV20-1
J: TRBJ2-5
CDR3: CSASSGTSGRAETQYF

V: TRBV15
J: TRBJ1-2
CDR3: CATSRDTGGVYGYTF

V: TRBV7-6
J: TRBJ2-2
CDR3: CASSHPGQGTGELFF

V: TRBV15
J: TRBJ2-7
CDR3: CATSTNRLAGGLQFSYEQYF

V: TRBV4-1
J: TRBJ2-7
CDR3: CASSPGTGAYEQYF